This paragraph covers one T cell receptor (beta chain) sequence. Trimming stripped 5 bases from V and 4 bases from J, with 6 bases between. This CDR3 is 12 amino acids long. The data are from a study of T cell responses to AZD1222 COVID-19 vaccine. Only in-frame clones appear in the TCRdb table, and some are missing; sequencing was by immunoSEQ multiplex PCR. The sample has more than 70,000 clones; roughly nine tenths are singletons. The chain links TRBV12-3 or TRBV12-4 to TRBJ2-1; no definite D call. The specimen was peripheral blood, collected on day 0 of AZD1222 vaccination. The TCR comes from an adult in good health. Here the CDR3 reads CASSPNYNEQFF. Here the CDR3 DNA reads TGTGCCAGCAGTCCAAATTACAATGAGCAGTTCTTC.